The clone carrying this TCR beta chain was observed at least ten times. The antigen is unknown. The CDR3 runs 16 residues. In germline, CDR1 is SGDLS, CDR2 YYNGEE. The junction had 13 bases not matched to a gene; V was cut back by 4 bases and J by 5 bases. Time point denoted: persistent/refractory GD, antithyroid drugs over 5 years with positive TRAb. PBMCs were the source of the RNA used for TCR sequencing. EDTA tubes received around 9.9 milliliters of collected peripheral blood. The data derive from a study of regulatory T cells in long-lasting Graves disease. For the study at large: Positivity for TSH receptor antibodies plus over 5 years of antithyroid drugs meant persistent Graves' disease. The study's findings and limits: Analysis covered peripheral blood alone, not thyroid tissue.

Sequencing libraries for TCR beta were prepared with iRepertoire HTBI primers and Arm-PCR of CDR3 regions. TCRdb recomputed calls from the multiplex PCR reads with MiXCR, one row per CDR3 protein. The top ten hold roughly 7% of the sample, which has about 470,000 distinct CDR3 sequences, under 25% seen once. The rearrangement joins TRBV9 to TRBJ1-1, with 8 bases that match TRBD1. The sample was peripheral blood mononuclear cells (PBMCs), taken when the disease was refractory, from a patient treated with antithyroid drugs. The receptor was isolated from a female donor with Graves disease. The CDR3: CASSPPGQGALTEAFF. The DNA for the CDR3 is TGTGCCAGCAGCCCTCCCGGGCAGGGGGCGCTTACTGAAGCTTTCTTT. Looking up the rest from reference TRBV9 and TRBJ1-1 gives the full variable domain: DSGVTQTPKHLITATGQRVTLRCSPRSGDLSVYWYQQSLDQGLQFLIQYYNGEERAKGNILERFSAQQFPDLHSELNLSSLELGDSALYFCASSPPGQGALTEAFFGQGTRLTVV.